A single sample is the source of the 18 T cell receptor beta chains below, sequenced in a study of OX40 agonist ivuxolimab in advanced cancers. Assay: immunoSEQ multiplex PCR; the TCRdb copy retains only in-frame clones and omits some. The sample comprises 65,000 to 95,000 clones, roughly 90% of which are singletons, and 9% to 10% rests with the top ten. Specimen: CD4+ or CD8+ T cells sorted from blood, collected in a trial of the OX40 agonist ivuxolimab. The receptors derive from an adult with an advanced solid tumor such as melanoma, head and neck, liver or kidney cancer.

The chain has TRBV7-9 and TRBJ2-3, with 7 bases aligning to TRBD1. The V and J ends lost 4 bases and 1 base, in that order; junction bases with no gene match: 11. CDR1 is SEHNR, CDR2 FQNEAQ, per germline (reference sequence). This CDR3 contains 17 residues. CDR3 nucleotides: TGTGCCAGCAGCTCGCCCCGGGACAGCGGACGCACAGATACGCAGTATTTT. Protein product: CASSSPRDSGRTDTQYF.

The J gene is TRBJ1-1, the V gene TRBV4-1; D ambiguous. V gave up 0 bases and J gave up 4 bases, with 9 bases separating them. CDR3 size: 14 residues. CDR1 is MGHRA and CDR2 is YSYEKL in the germline V gene. This CDR3 is CASSQDRGSTEAFF. The CDR3 DNA sequence: TGCGCCAGCAGCCAAGATCGGGGTAGCACTGAAGCTTTCTTT.

J is TRBJ2-7 and V is TRBV7-3; tentatively, D is TRBD2 (6 bases). Germline CDR1 SGHTA, CDR2 FQGTGA. This CDR3 comprises 16 residues. V was shortened by 4 bases and J by 0 bases, with 16 bases between the two germline ends. CDR3 residues: CASSSLGAGSSYEQYF. CDR3 coding DNA: TGTGCCAGCAGCTCCCTAGGGGCGGGGAGCTCCTACGAGCAGTACTTC. The whole variable domain, filled in from reference TRBV7-3 and TRBJ2-7, reads GAGVSQTPSNKVTEKGKYVELRCDPISGHTALYWYRQSLGQGPEFLIYFQGTGAADDSGLPNDRFFAVRPEGSVSTLKIQRTERGDSAVYLCASSSLGAGSSYEQYFGPGTRLTVT.

This clone is a singleton in its sample. This chain joins TRBV27 and TRBJ2-1, with 9 bases that match TRBD2. Trimming took 2 bases from V and 12 from J; bases not matched to a gene: 11. This CDR3 comprises 15 residues. CDR1 is MNHEY and CDR2 is SMNVEV in the germline V gene (reference sequence). This CDR3 reads CASSLGLARTGGQFF. As DNA, the CDR3 is TGTGCCAGCAGTTTAGGACTAGCGCGAACCGGAGGGCAGTTCTTC.

The genes are TRBV21-1 and TRBJ2-7; no check of the table's D call, TRBD2, against the DNA was made. TRBV21-1 is flagged as a pseudogene. The CDR3 is 11 amino acids. CDR3 sequence reads: CASNKFREQYF. In nucleotides, the CDR3 is TGTGCCAGCAACAAATTCCGGGAGCAGTACTTC.

The table lists this clone with a count of one. The chain links TRBV5-1 to TRBJ2-5; 10 nucleotides align to TRBD1. The V gene end was trimmed by 4 bases and the J gene end by 5 bases; junction bases not matched to a gene: 14. The CDR3 sequence is 17 residues long. Looked up from germline, CDR1 is SGHRS and CDR2 is YFSETQ. Here the CDR3 DNA reads TGCGCCAGCAGCCCCAACCGGGACAGGGGTGACACGGAGACCCAGTACTTC. This gives the protein CASSPNRDRGDTETQYF.

This clone has a single count. The chain couples TRBV7-9 to TRBJ2-3, with D perhaps matching TRBD1 (5 bases). Germline CDR1 and CDR2: SEHNR and FQNEAQ (reference sequence). This CDR3 comprises 14 residues. With 1 base removed from V and 7 bases from J, the gap between germline ends came to 12 bases. The CDR3: CASSLEAGPNTQYF. In nucleotides, the CDR3 is TGTGCCAGCAGCTTAGAAGCAGGGCCAAATACGCAGTATTTT.

The rearrangement uses TRBV19 and TRBJ1-2, with TRBD1 matching over 8 bases. The CDR3 covers 15 residues. Trimming removed 3 bases from V and 6 bases from J; junction bases left unmatched: 9. In germline, CDR1 is LNHDA, CDR2 SQIVND (reference sequence). CDR3 DNA: TGTGCCAGTAGTATGATGTCAGGGGGCGCAGATGGCTACACCTTC. This codes for CASSMMSGGADGYTF.

Concerning this clone itself: This same CDR3 is encoded by further DNA sequences in the sample. J is TRBJ2-7 and V is TRBV18, with 11 bases lining up with TRBD2. Per germline, CDR1 KGHSH and CDR2 LQKENI. Trimming removed 2 bases from V and 3 bases from J; junction bases left unmatched: 0. The CDR3 runs 14 residues. Written as DNA, the CDR3 is TGTGCCAGCTCACCAACTAGCGGGAGCTACGAGCAGTACTTC. Residues: CASSPTSGSYEQYF.

The chain has TRBV28 and TRBJ1-2; D gene unclear. The CDR3 totals 12 residues. Trimming cost V 3 bases and J 5 bases, with 7 bases left between them. Germline loops: CDR1 MDHEN, CDR2 SYDVKM. The CDR3: CASSLRQYGYTF. The CDR3 DNA sequence: TGTGCCAGCAGTTTGCGTCAATATGGCTACACCTTC.

This clone was picked up a small number of times. The chain links TRBV6-1 to TRBJ2-7; D is ambiguous. The germline V gene encodes CDR1 MNHNS and CDR2 SASEGT. There are 14 residues in the CDR3. V gave up 4 bases and J gave up 0 bases, with 10 bases separating them. The CDR3 spells CASSARPSSYEQYF. In DNA form, the CDR3 reads TGTGCCAGCAGTGCCAGACCCTCCTCCTACGAGCAGTACTTC.

The chain joins TRBV28 to TRBJ2-7, with D maybe TRBD2 (5 bases). V lost 6 bases and J lost 3, with 18 bases in between. Germline V CDR1 and CDR2: MDHEN, SYDVKM. This CDR3 spans 15 amino acids. The chain's CDR3 is CASSPRGLARYEQYF. The CDR3, as DNA: TGTGCCAGCAGCCCCCGAGGGCTAGCTCGCTACGAGCAGTACTTC.

V and J are TRBV5-6 and TRBJ2-1, with 7 bases identical to TRBD2. Germline-derived CDR1 and CDR2 are SGHDT and YYEEEE. V dropped 1 base and J dropped 8; count of bases not matched to a gene: 15. This CDR3 is 17 amino acids long. CDR3 coding DNA: TGTGCCAGCAGCTTGCAAGGGTCGGGAGGATTCGGGGATGAGCAGTTCTTC. This sequence encodes CASSLQGSGGFGDEQFF.

The chain combines TRBV5-1 with TRBJ2-5, with 8 bases fitting TRBD2. V shed 2 bases and J 5 bases; nucleotides not matched to a gene: 2. CDR1 is SGHRS, CDR2 YFSETQ, per germline. This CDR3 contains 13 residues. Here the CDR3 DNA reads TGCGCCAGCAGCTTACCGGGAGGGGAGACCCAGTACTTC. This codes for CASSLPGGETQYF.

The chain is built from TRBV6-6 and TRBJ1-1; D is undetermined. V gave up 5 bases and J gave up 9 bases, with 16 bases separating them. The CDR3 sequence is 13 residues long. Germline CDR1 is MNHNY and CDR2 is SVGAGI (reference sequence). The CDR3 DNA sequence: TGTGCCAGCAGTGCGGGCTCCTCGAAAAAAGCTTTCTTT. This encodes CASSAGSSKKAFF.

The J gene is TRBJ2-5, the V gene TRBV2, with 8 bases matching TRBD2. The ends lost 5 bases at V and 5 bases at J; junction bases unmatched: 7. Germline CDR1 is SNHLY and CDR2 is FYNNEI. CDR3 size: 14 residues. CDR3 amino acids: CASSPLLAGETQYF. The CDR3 DNA sequence: TGTGCCAGCAGTCCCCTCTTAGCGGGGGAGACCCAGTACTTC.

CDR3 sequence: CASSFLADSQYGYTF. In DNA, the CDR3 is TGTGCCAGCAGCTTTCTGGCAGACTCACAATATGGCTACACCTTC. The chain joins TRBV5-4 to TRBJ1-2; D uncertain. CDR1 is SGHNT, CDR2 YYREEE, per germline (reference sequence). This CDR3 comprises 15 residues. V was clipped by 2 bases and J by 5 bases, with 16 bases between them.

This clone was detected once. V is TRBV11-2 and J is TRBJ2-7; perhaps TRBD1 as D (6 bases). V lost 7 bases and J 3 bases, leaving 16 bases between the germline ends. Per germline, CDR1 SGHAT and CDR2 FQNNGV. This CDR3 has 14 amino acids. DNA of the CDR3: TGTGCCAGCACCCCACAGGGCTTCTACTACGAGCAGTACTTC. Protein: CASTPQGFYYEQYF. Full variable domain (missing parts from reference TRBV11-2 and TRBJ2-7): EAGVAQSPRYKIIEKRQSVAFWCNPISGHATLYWYQQILGQGPKLLIQFQNNGVVDDSQLPKDRFSAERLKGVDSTLKIQPAKLEDSAVYLCASTPQGFYYEQYFGPGTRLTVT.